The 12 T cell receptor beta chains in this list originate from one sample, sequenced in a study of blood T cell repertoires in COVID-19. Produced via immunoSEQ multiplex PCR; TCRdb's table is partial and in-frame only. The sample yields under 300,000 clones, approximately 83% seen once. The material sequenced was peripheral blood. All receptors derive from a woman aged 50 to 65 who had recovered from COVID-19.

V and J are TRBV3-1 (or the pseudogene TRBV3-2) and TRBJ1-1; D gene unclear. V gave up 1 base and J gave up 2 bases, with 11 bases separating them. The length of the CDR3 is 15 residues. Germline V gene sequence: CDR1 LGHDT, CDR2 YNNKEL (reference sequence). In nucleotides, the CDR3 is TGTGCCAGCAGCCAAGTCGCAGGTCCTAACACTGAAGCTTTCTTT. This encodes CASSQVAGPNTEAFF.

In DNA form, the CDR3 reads TGCGCCAGCCGAGGAGGGAGCGGTATGGGGGATACGCAGTATTTT. Translating gives CASRGGSGMGDTQYF. V usage is TRBV5-1 and J usage is TRBJ2-3, with a weak D call TRBD2 (6 bases). The germline V gene encodes CDR1 SGHRS and CDR2 YFSETQ. The CDR3 loop spans 15 amino acids. The ends were cut back, 7 bases at V and 6 bases at J, with 21 bases in the middle.

The V call is TRBV3-1 (or the pseudogene TRBV3-2), the J call TRBJ2-5, with 8 bases matching TRBD2. CDR3 size: 15 residues. Germline V gene lookup returns CDR1 LGHDT and CDR2 YNNKEL (reference sequence). Trimming removed 4 bases from V and 4 bases from J; junction bases left unmatched: 8. The CDR3 spells CASSPGGLAGETQYF. DNA of the CDR3: TGTGCCAGCAGCCCGGGGGGGCTAGCGGGAGAGACCCAGTACTTC.

The chain links TRBV24-1 to TRBJ2-2, with TRBD2 matching over 12 bases. This CDR3 has 18 amino acids. V lost 9 bases to trimming and J lost 4 bases; unmatched junction nucleotides: 14. The germline gives CDR1 KGHDR, CDR2 SFDVKD. The CDR3 sequence: CATQASPGTSGLTGELFF. DNA of the CDR3: TGTGCCACCCAGGCTAGCCCCGGGACTAGCGGGCTCACCGGGGAGCTGTTTTTT.

V and J are TRBV27 and TRBJ1-1, with TRBD1 matching over 8 bases. This CDR3 has 15 residues. Germline V lookup: CDR1 MNHEY, CDR2 SMNVEV (reference sequence). The junction had 7 bases not matched to a gene; V was cut back by 6 bases and J by 1 base. DNA for the CDR3: TGTGCCAGCAGCTCAGGGGGCGAGGCGAACACTGAAGCTTTCTTT. Encoded protein: CASSSGGEANTEAFF.

The chain is built from TRBV6-1 and TRBJ1-1; D unresolved. From germline, CDR1 is MNHNS and CDR2 SASEGT. The CDR3 is made up of 14 amino acids. Deletions cut 3 bases from V and 0 bases from J, with 8 bases between. The CDR3 protein is CASSEAPMNTEAFF. CDR3 DNA: TGTGCCAGCAGTGAGGCCCCAATGAACACTGAAGCTTTCTTT.

V usage is TRBV11-3 and J usage is TRBJ2-3; 9 bases agree with TRBD2. The CDR3 totals 15 residues. Trimming cost V 5 bases and J 5 bases; bases outside gene matches: 8. CDR1 is SGHNT, CDR2 YENEEA, per germline. DNA of the CDR3: TGTGCCAGCAGCCGACTAGCGGCAAGGGGAGATACGCAGTATTTT. This encodes CASSRLAARGDTQYF.

V is TRBV5-6 and J is TRBJ1-5, with D uncertain. The CDR3 sequence is 12 residues long. Germline CDR1 SGHDT, CDR2 YYEEEE. V gave up 2 bases and J gave up 6 bases, with 6 bases separating them. The CDR3 protein is CASSFFLQPQHF. The CDR3 region has the DNA TGTGCCAGCAGCTTTTTTCTTCAGCCCCAGCATTTT.

The rearrangement uses TRBV28 and TRBJ1-2, with D perhaps matching TRBD1 (6 bases). V was cut by 6 bases and J by 4 bases, with 9 bases left in between. The CDR3 consists of 12 residues. Germline loops: CDR1 MDHEN, CDR2 SYDVKM. CDR3 sequence (DNA): TGTGCCAGCAGCACAGGGCTCTATGGCTACACCTTC. As protein: CASSTGLYGYTF.

As for this clone: Within the sample, other DNA sequences also encode this same CDR3. The V call is TRBV11-2, the J call TRBJ1-1, with a weak D call TRBD1 (5 bases). This CDR3 comprises 14 residues. Trimming pared 3 bases from V and 1 base from J, leaving 9 bases between. The germline CDR1 and CDR2 sequences are SGHAT and FQNNGV. This CDR3 is CASSFQGRNTEAFF. For the CDR3, the DNA is TGTGCCAGCAGCTTTCAGGGCCGGAACACTGAAGCTTTCTTT.

This clone was recorded once. This sequence joins TRBV4-3 and TRBJ2-2; 11 bases agree with TRBD1. Trimming cost V 6 bases and J 1 base; bases outside gene matches: 16. Looked up from germline, CDR1 is LGHNA and CDR2 is YSLEER. The CDR3 sequence is 20 residues long. CDR3 in DNA: TGCGCCAGCAGTCAACGACCGACGGACAGGGGGCCTATGAACACCGGGGAGCTGTTTTTT. Encoded protein: CASSQRPTDRGPMNTGELFF.

The V call is TRBV3-1 (or the pseudogene TRBV3-2), the J call TRBJ2-1; 9 bases fit TRBD2. Trimming at V came to 0 bases and at J to 4 bases, leaving 10 bases not matched to a gene. Germline loops: CDR1 LGHDT, CDR2 YNNKEL (reference sequence). This CDR3 spans 18 amino acids. The DNA for the CDR3 is TGTGCCAGCAGCCAAGATCGGGGGAAAAGCGGGAGGTACAATGAGCAGTTCTTC. Encoded protein: CASSQDRGKSGRYNEQFF.